The rows below give T cell receptor beta chains drawn from one sample of a study of blood T cell repertoires in COVID-19. Libraries were prepared by immunoSEQ multiplex PCR; TCRdb keeps only in-frame clonotypes and omits some of them. The sample lists about 210,000 clones, around 84% seen once, with around 5.2% in the top ten. The sequenced sample consisted of peripheral blood. The receptors stem from a woman older than 75 with acute or convalescent COVID-19. CDR3s leave out the opening cysteine and the closing phenylalanine or tryptophan.

v_gene: TRBV18
j_gene: TRBJ2-2
CDR3aa: ASSPWDRSANTGELF

v_gene: TRBV6-5
j_gene: TRBJ2-7
CDR3aa: ASVNRGQYYEQY

v_gene: TRBV3-1/TRBV3-2
j_gene: TRBJ2-7
CDR3aa: ASSPAWDTSYEQY

v_gene: TRBV15
j_gene: TRBJ2-3
CDR3aa: ATSRAGQGVDTQY

v_gene: TRBV7-2
j_gene: TRBJ1-6
CDR3aa: ASSLDRGANSPLH

v_gene: TRBV28
j_gene: TRBJ2-7
CDR3aa: ASTESRGTMLEQY

v_gene: TRBV9
j_gene: TRBJ1-2
CDR3aa: ASSVAWGDYT

v_gene: TRBV29-1
j_gene: TRBJ2-2
CDR3aa: SVDGLAGKGKHANTGELF

v_gene: TRBV6-4
j_gene: TRBJ1-6
CDR3aa: ASRGQGADSPLH

v_gene: TRBV5-1
j_gene: TRBJ1-1
CDR3aa: ASSSDPSGTEAF

v_gene: TRBV18
j_gene: TRBJ1-1
CDR3aa: ASGEGLDTEAF

v_gene: TRBV7-8
j_gene: TRBJ2-1
CDR3aa: ASSLLGTGGRGRNEQF

v_gene: TRBV5-1
j_gene: TRBJ1-1
CDR3aa: ASSIGGGTNTEAF

v_gene: TRBV9
j_gene: TRBJ1-2
CDR3aa: ASSVDPGANYGYT

v_gene: TRBV30
j_gene: TRBJ1-4
CDR3aa: AWTRGGSNEKLF

v_gene: TRBV15
j_gene: TRBJ2-1
CDR3aa: ATSREQDYNEQF

v_gene: TRBV6-5
j_gene: TRBJ1-4
CDR3aa: ASSYGGTQEKLF

v_gene: TRBV19
j_gene: TRBJ2-1
CDR3aa: ASSIWAQANNEQF

v_gene: TRBV27
j_gene: TRBJ2-7
CDR3aa: ASSKQGGIYEQY

v_gene: TRBV5-1
j_gene: TRBJ1-5
CDR3aa: ASSPETGIQPQH

v_gene: TRBV7-2
j_gene: TRBJ2-1
CDR3aa: ASSPFTGGGEQF

v_gene: TRBV6-5
j_gene: TRBJ1-2
CDR3aa: ASSSAGSPGGYT

v_gene: TRBV19
j_gene: TRBJ2-5
CDR3aa: ASSPPGIQETQY

v_gene: TRBV6-2/TRBV6-3
j_gene: TRBJ2-1
CDR3aa: ASSGGRGALYNEQF

v_gene: TRBV9
j_gene: TRBJ1-6
CDR3aa: ASSGQGSVWSPLH

v_gene: TRBV7-2
j_gene: TRBJ1-3
CDR3aa: ASSSQVSGNTIY

v_gene: TRBV28
j_gene: TRBJ2-5
CDR3aa: ASSLSTDRGQETQY

v_gene: TRBV6-5
j_gene: TRBJ2-7
CDR3aa: ASSHGQQGAKEQY

v_gene: TRBV7-6
j_gene: TRBJ2-3
CDR3aa: ASSSSTAGDTQY

v_gene: TRBV9
j_gene: TRBJ2-7
CDR3aa: ASSAGPFSGDYEQY